One T cell receptor beta chain is described in this entry. This sample was taken from a study of shared clonotypes between healthy human individuals. Germline V gives CDR1 SGHRS, CDR2 YFSETQ. The germline V and J ends were trimmed by 4 bases and 3 bases, with 17 bases remaining between them. This CDR3 comprises 15 residues. The method was immunoSEQ multiplex PCR; TCRdb's version includes in-frame clones alone and lacks a portion of them. The table shows 400,000 to 600,000 clones, with roughly 80% occurring only once. The chain couples TRBV5-1 to TRBJ2-7; D uncertain. The receptor was isolated from a woman in her forties in good health. Some clones in this sample may be carry-over from other donors' samples. The sample consisted of PBMCs. DNA for the CDR3: TGCGCCAGCAGCCGAACAACGCTCGCAGGCTACGAGCAGTACTTC. It translates to CASSRTTLAGYEQYF. The entire variable domain, with the rest obtained from reference TRBV5-1 and TRBJ2-7, is as follows: KAGVTQTPRYLIKTRGQQVTLSCSPISGHRSVSWYQQTPGQGLQFLFEYFSETQRNKGNFPGRFSGRQFSNSRSEMNVSTLELGDSALYLCASSRTTLAGYEQYFGPGTRLTVT.